Below are 18 T cell receptor beta chains sequenced from a single sample in a study of cytomegalovirus exposure and HLA in healthy donors. PCR amplification relied on 60 Vbeta primers (plus 13 Jbeta primers). Clones were sequenced by immunoSEQ multiplex PCR, and TCRdb holds only the in-frame ones, with some missing. The sample lists approximately 140,000 clones, approximately 75% occurring once. Material for sequencing was PBMCs. The source is a woman aged 40 to 55 in good health and CMV-seropositive.

This clone is a singleton in its sample. The chain links TRBV6-1 to TRBJ2-5, with D hard to call. This CDR3 comprises 13 residues. Between the trimmed V and J ends, which lost 6 bases and 4 bases, there was a span of 12 bases. Germline V CDR1 and CDR2: MNHNS, SASEGT. Here the CDR3 reads CASSRINRETQYF. CDR3 in DNA: TGTGCCAGCAGCCGAATTAACAGAGAGACCCAGTACTTC.

The CDR3 bases are TGTGCCAGCAGTGGCACGGCCCCCGGGGCCGGGGAGCTGTTTTTT. This gives the protein CASSGTAPGAGELFF. The chain couples TRBV2 to TRBJ2-2; D possibly corresponds to TRBD2 (5 bases). Germline V gene lookup returns CDR1 SNHLY and CDR2 FYNNEI. With 4 bases removed from V and 6 bases from J, the gap between germline ends came to 15 bases. The CDR3 sequence is 15 residues long.

V gene TRBV15 combines with J gene TRBJ1-2, with D maybe TRBD1 (6 bases). The CDR3 is made up of 15 amino acids. Per germline, CDR1 LNHNV and CDR2 YYDKDF (reference sequence). V was trimmed by 3 bases and J by 4 bases, leaving 15 bases between them. As DNA, the CDR3 is TGTGCCACCAGCAGTAGCAGGGGCGGAGGCTATGGCTACACCTTC. Translation: CATSSSRGGGYGYTF.

The chain combines TRBV7-9 with TRBJ1-2; 12 positions match TRBD1. The CDR3 is 15 residues long. Germline trimming cut 7 bases from V and 7 bases from J; bases unmatched to any gene: 10. Germline V gene sequence: CDR1 SEHNR, CDR2 FQNEAQ (reference sequence). CDR3 nucleotide sequence: TGTGCCAGCACCGGAGGGGGACAGGGGGCGGGTGGCTACACCTTC. Residues: CASTGGGQGAGGYTF.

The V call is TRBV9, the J call TRBJ2-2, with 7 bases identical to TRBD1. Germline CDR1 and CDR2: SGDLS and YYNGEE. The CDR3 sequence is 16 residues long. V lost 3 bases, J lost 6 bases, and 11 bases stayed unmatched. The CDR3 sequence: CASSATGTVISGELFF. The CDR3 nucleotides are TGTGCCAGCAGCGCAACCGGGACAGTAATATCCGGGGAGCTGTTTTTT.

The CDR3 sequence: CASSLRGSSGTDYEQYF. In DNA, the CDR3 is TGTGCCAGCAGTTTAAGGGGATCGAGCGGGACGGACTACGAGCAGTACTTC. This chain joins TRBV27 and TRBJ2-7; 7 bases line up with TRBD2. V dropped 2 bases and J dropped 3; count of bases not matched to a gene: 13. The CDR3 consists of 17 residues. CDR1 and CDR2 (germline): MNHEY, SMNVEV (reference sequence).

CDR3 DNA: TGCGCCAGCAGCATGTCGACAGGGGAAGAAGAGACCCAGTACTTC. This encodes CASSMSTGEEETQYF. The V and J genes are TRBV5-1 and TRBJ2-5, with 8 bases aligning to TRBD1. Germline trimming cut 4 bases from V and 3 bases from J; bases unmatched to any gene: 8. Germline V gene lookup returns CDR1 SGHRS and CDR2 YFSETQ. The CDR3 has 15 amino acids.

This rearrangement joins TRBV7-8 to TRBJ1-6, with D perhaps matching TRBD1 (6 bases). CDR1 and CDR2 (germline): SGHVS, FQNEAQ. The CDR3 loop spans 19 amino acids. V dropped 2 bases and J dropped 5 bases, with 22 bases sitting between them. The CDR3 reads CASSLISRSRGPNNSPLHF. The CDR3 DNA follows: TGTGCCAGCAGCTTAATCTCAAGGTCCAGGGGACCAAATAATTCACCCCTCCACTTT.

V gene TRBV5-1 combines with J gene TRBJ1-1; 12 positions match TRBD1. Germline V gene sequence: CDR1 SGHRS, CDR2 YFSETQ. J gave up 3 bases and V 4 bases, and 7 bases lay outside the gene matches. CDR3 length: 16 amino acids. The CDR3 coding sequence is TGCGCCAGCAGCAAGGGACAGGGGGCTCGGGACACTGAAGCTTTCTTT. Its protein product is CASSKGQGARDTEAFF.

The chain uses TRBV25-1 and TRBJ2-5; tentative D call: TRBD2 (6 bases). The germline gives CDR1 MGHDK, CDR2 SYGVNS. CDR3 size: 17 residues. Trimming removed 1 base from V and 2 bases from J, with 17 bases in between. In DNA form, the CDR3 reads TGTGCCAGCAGTGAATTTTCGACGCGGGGAACTCAAGAGACCCAGTACTTC. As protein: CASSEFSTRGTQETQYF.

V gene TRBV29-1 combines with J gene TRBJ2-2, with 8 bases lining up with TRBD1. Germline V gene data show CDR1 as SQVTM and CDR2 as ANQGSEA. CDR3 length: 18 amino acids. The trim removed 0 bases at V and 6 bases at J, leaving 15 bases unmatched. DNA of the CDR3: TGCAGCGTTGAAGATAGGACAGGGAATCCCAGCCGGGCCGGGGAGCTGTTTTTT. It specifies CSVEDRTGNPSRAGELFF.

This clone was seen only a few times. The chain is built from TRBV5-1 and TRBJ2-1; TRBD2 matches 11 bases. The CDR3 loop spans 15 amino acids. CDR1 is SGHRS and CDR2 is YFSETQ in the germline V gene. Losses at the gene ends were 4 bases for V and 7 bases for J; bases not matched to a gene: 7. CDR3 bases: TGCGCCAGCAGCGAGACTAGCGGGACTTCAAATGAGCAGTTCTTC. Its translation is CASSETSGTSNEQFF.

The CDR3 sequence is CASSYVQGDTQYF. In DNA form, the CDR3 reads TGTGCCAGCAGTTACGTTCAGGGAGATACGCAGTATTTT. This sequence joins TRBV6-6 and TRBJ2-3; D may be TRBD1 (5 bases). The CDR3 is 13 amino acids. Trimming pared 2 bases from V and 5 bases from J, leaving 8 bases between. From germline, CDR1 is MNHNY and CDR2 SVGAGI (reference sequence).

The chain is built from TRBV11-3 and TRBJ2-3; TRBD2 agrees at 7 bases. The CDR3 totals 14 residues. Germline CDR1 is SGHNT and CDR2 is YENEEA. V gave up 0 bases and J gave up 6 bases; unmatched junction bases: 3. CDR3 amino acids: CASSLEGGVDTQYF. The CDR3 DNA is TGTGCCAGCAGCTTAGAGGGAGGGGTGGATACGCAGTATTTT.

This clone was counted once. The V call is TRBV29-1, the J call TRBJ1-1; D perhaps matches TRBD1 (5 bases). CDR1 is SQVTM and CDR2 is ANQGSEA in the germline V gene. The CDR3 is 14 residues long. V lost 0 bases, J lost 12 bases, and 20 bases lay in between. The CDR3 nucleotides are TGCAGCGTTGAAGATCAGGAGACAGCGTTGGAAACTTTCTTT. Residues: CSVEDQETALETFF.

The chain combines TRBV19 with TRBJ2-2; 9 bases map to TRBD1. The germline V gene encodes CDR1 LNHDA and CDR2 SQIVND (reference sequence). With V trimmed by 3 bases and J by 3 bases, 5 bases remained unmatched. The CDR3 runs to 16 residues. The CDR3 is CASSIAGTGYTGELFF. The CDR3 DNA sequence: TGTGCCAGTAGTATTGCTGGGACAGGGTACACCGGGGAGCTGTTTTTT.

The chain has TRBV6-5 and TRBJ1-2, with D perhaps matching TRBD1 (5 bases). Germline-derived CDR1 and CDR2 are MNHEY and SVGAGI. This CDR3 comprises 15 residues. V was clipped by 2 bases and J by 2 bases, with 12 bases between them. As DNA, the CDR3 is TGTGCCAGCAGTTACGGGGGGATTAGGAACTATGGCTACACCTTC. It yields the protein CASSYGGIRNYGYTF.

The rearrangement joins TRBV21-1 to TRBJ2-1; TRBD2 is taken as the D call from the table, unchecked against the DNA. TRBV21-1 constitutes a pseudogene. CDR3 length: 14 amino acids. The chain's CDR3 is CASSKASCSNEQFF. CDR3 in DNA: TGTGCCAGCAGCAAAGCGTCGTGTTCCAATGAGCAGTTCTTC.